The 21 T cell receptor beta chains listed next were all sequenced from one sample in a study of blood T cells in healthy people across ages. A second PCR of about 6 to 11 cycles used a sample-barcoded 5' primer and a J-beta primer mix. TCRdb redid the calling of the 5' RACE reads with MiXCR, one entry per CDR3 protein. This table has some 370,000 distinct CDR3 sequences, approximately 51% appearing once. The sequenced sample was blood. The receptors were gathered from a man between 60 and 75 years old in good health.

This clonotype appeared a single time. CDR3 sequence reads: CSVPLYGYTF. Written as DNA, the CDR3 is TGCAGTGTCCCGCTCTATGGCTACACCTTC. This rearrangement joins TRBV20-1 to TRBJ1-2; D remains ambiguous. CDR3 size: 10 residues. Germline V gene sequence: CDR1 DFQATT, CDR2 SNEGSKA (reference sequence). V was shortened by 7 bases and J by 4 bases, with 7 bases between the two germline ends.

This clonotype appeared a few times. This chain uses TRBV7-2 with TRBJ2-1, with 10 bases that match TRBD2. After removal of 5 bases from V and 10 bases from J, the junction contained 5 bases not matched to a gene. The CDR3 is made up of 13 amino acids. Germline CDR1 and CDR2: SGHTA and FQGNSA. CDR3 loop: CASSPDSGREQFF. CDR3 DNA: TGTGCCAGCAGCCCCGATAGCGGGAGGGAGCAGTTCTTC.

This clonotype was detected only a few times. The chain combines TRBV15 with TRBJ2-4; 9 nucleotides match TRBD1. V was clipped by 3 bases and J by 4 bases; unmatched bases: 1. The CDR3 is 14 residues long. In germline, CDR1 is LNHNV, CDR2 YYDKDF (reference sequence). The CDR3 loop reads CATSRGQGKNIQYF. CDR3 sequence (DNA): TGTGCCACCAGCAGGGGACAGGGAAAAAACATTCAGTACTTC.

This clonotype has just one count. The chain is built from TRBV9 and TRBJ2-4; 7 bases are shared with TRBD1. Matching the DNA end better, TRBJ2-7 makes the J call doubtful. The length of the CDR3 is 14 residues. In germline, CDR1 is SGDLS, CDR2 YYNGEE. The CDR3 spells CASSVAGTEYEQYF. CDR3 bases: TGTGCCAGCAGCGTAGCCGGGACAGAGTACGAGCAGTACTTC.

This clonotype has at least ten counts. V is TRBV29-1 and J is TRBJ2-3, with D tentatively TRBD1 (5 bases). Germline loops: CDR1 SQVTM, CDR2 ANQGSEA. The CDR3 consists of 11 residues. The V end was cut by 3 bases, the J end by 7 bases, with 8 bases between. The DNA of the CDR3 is TGCAGCGTTGACATGGGGCATACGCAGTATTTT. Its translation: CSVDMGHTQYF.

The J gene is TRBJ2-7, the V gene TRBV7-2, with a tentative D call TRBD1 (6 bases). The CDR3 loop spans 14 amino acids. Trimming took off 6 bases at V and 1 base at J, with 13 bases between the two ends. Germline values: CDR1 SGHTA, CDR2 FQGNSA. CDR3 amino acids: CASSRPDSSYEQYF. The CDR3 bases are TGTGCCAGCAGTCGGCCGGACAGTTCCTACGAGCAGTACTTC.

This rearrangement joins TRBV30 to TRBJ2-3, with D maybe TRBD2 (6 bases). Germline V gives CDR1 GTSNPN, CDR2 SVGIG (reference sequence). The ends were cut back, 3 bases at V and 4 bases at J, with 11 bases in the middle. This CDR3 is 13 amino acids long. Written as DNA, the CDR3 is TGTGCCTGGAGCCGGGACTCGTCAGATACGCAGTATTTT. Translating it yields CAWSRDSSDTQYF. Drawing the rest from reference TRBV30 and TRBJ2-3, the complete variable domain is SQTIHQWPATLVQPVGSPLSLECTVEGTSNPNLYWYRQAAGRGLQLLFYSVGIGQISSEVPQNLSASRPQDRQFILSSKKLLLSDSGFYLCAWSRDSSDTQYFGPGTRLTVL.

CDR3 amino acids: CSACRDYSYNEQFF. The CDR3 bases are TGCAGTGCCTGCCGGGACTACTCCTACAATGAGCAGTTCTTC. The rearrangement joins TRBV20-1 to TRBJ2-1; 7 nucleotides line up with TRBD2. The germline CDR1 and CDR2 sequences are DFQATT and SNEGSKA (reference sequence). The junction had 5 bases not matched to a gene; V was cut back by 6 bases and J by 0 bases. The CDR3 has 14 amino acids.

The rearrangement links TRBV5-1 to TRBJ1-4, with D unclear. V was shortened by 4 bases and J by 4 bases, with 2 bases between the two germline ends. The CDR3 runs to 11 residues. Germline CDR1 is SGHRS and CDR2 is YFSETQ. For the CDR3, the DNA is TGCGCCAGCAGCGATAATGAAAAACTGTTTTTT. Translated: CASSDNEKLFF. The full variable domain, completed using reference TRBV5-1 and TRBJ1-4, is KAGVTQTPRYLIKTRGQQVTLSCSPISGHRSVSWYQQTPGQGLQFLFEYFSETQRNKGNFPGRFSGRQFSNSRSEMNVSTLELGDSALYLCASSDNEKLFFGSGTQLSVL.

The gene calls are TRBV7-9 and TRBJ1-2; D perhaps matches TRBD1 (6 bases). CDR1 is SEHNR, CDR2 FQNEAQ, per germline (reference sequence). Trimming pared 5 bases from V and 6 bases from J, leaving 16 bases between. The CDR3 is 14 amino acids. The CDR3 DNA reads TGTGCCAGCAGCCTGAACCGACAGGCAGATGGCTACACCTTC. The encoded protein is CASSLNRQADGYTF. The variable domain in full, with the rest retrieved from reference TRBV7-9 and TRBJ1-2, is DTGVSQNPRHKITKRGQNVTFRCDPISEHNRLYWYRQTLGQGPEFLTYFQNEAQLEKSRLLSDRFSAERPKGSFSTLEIQRTEQGDSAMYLCASSLNRQADGYTFGSGTRLTVV.

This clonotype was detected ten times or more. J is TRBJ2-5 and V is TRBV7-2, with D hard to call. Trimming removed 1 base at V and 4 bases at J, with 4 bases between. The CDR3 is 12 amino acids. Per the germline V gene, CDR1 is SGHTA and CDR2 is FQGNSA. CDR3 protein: CASSLGRETQYF. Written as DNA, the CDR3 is TGTGCCAGCAGCTTAGGACGAGAGACCCAGTACTTC.

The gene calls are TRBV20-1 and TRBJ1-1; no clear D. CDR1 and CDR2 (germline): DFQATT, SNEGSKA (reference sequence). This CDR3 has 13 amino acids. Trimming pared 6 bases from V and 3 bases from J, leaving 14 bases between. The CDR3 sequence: CSAPIQRDTEAFF. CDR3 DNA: TGCAGTGCCCCCATACAAAGGGACACTGAAGCTTTCTTT.

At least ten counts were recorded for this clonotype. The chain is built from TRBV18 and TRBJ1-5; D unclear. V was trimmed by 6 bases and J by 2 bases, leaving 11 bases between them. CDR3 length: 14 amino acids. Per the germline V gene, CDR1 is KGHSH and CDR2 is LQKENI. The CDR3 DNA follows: TGTGCCAGCTCCCCCGATCATGGCAATCAGCCCCAGCATTTT. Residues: CASSPDHGNQPQHF.

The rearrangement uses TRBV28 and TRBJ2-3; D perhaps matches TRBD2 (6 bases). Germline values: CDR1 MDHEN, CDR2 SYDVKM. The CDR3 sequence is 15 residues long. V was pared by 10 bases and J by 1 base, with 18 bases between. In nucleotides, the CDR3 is TGTGCCACCGGGGGTCCTGGACTGGGCACAGATACGCAGTATTTT. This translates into CATGGPGLGTDTQYF. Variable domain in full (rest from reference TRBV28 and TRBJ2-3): DVKVTQSSRYLVKRTGEKVFLECVQDMDHENMFWYRQDPGLGLRLIYFSYDVKMKEKGDIPEGYSVSREKKERFSLILESASTNQTSMYLCATGGPGLGTDTQYFGPGTRLTVL.

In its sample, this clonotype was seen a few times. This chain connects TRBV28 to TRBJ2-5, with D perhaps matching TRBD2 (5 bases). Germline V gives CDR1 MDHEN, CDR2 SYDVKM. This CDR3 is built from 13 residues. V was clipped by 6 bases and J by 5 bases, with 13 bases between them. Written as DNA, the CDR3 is TGTGCCAGCAGCCCCCTAGCTTCGGAGACCCAGTACTTC. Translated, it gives CASSPLASETQYF.

The CDR3 nucleotides read TGTGCCAGCAGCCCTCAGGGGGCGCGGGACACTGAAGCTTTCTTT. Its translation: CASSPQGARDTEAFF. V usage is TRBV16 and J usage is TRBJ1-1; 8 bases are shared with TRBD1. The CDR3 extends over 15 amino acids. Unmatched junction bases numbered 7, after V lost 4 bases and J lost 3 bases. CDR1 KGHSY and CDR2 FQNENV come from the germline V gene.

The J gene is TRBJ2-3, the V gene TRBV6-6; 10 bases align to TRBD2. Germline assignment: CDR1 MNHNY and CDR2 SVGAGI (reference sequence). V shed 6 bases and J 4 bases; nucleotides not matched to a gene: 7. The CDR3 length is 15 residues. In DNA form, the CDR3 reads TGTGCCAGCAGACGGACTAGCGGACGCGCAGATACGCAGTATTTT. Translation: CASRRTSGRADTQYF.

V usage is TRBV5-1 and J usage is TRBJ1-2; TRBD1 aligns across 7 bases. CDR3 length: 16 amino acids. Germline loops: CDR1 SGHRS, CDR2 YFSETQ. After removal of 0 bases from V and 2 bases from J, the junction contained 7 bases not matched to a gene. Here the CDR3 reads CASSLAGQGGNYGYTF. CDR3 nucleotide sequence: TGCGCCAGCAGCTTGGCCGGCCAGGGGGGGAACTATGGCTACACCTTC.

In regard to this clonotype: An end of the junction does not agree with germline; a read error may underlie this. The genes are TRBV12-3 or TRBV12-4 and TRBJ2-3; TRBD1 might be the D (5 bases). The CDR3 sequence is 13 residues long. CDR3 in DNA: TGTGCCAGCAGGACGGACAATACAGATGCGCAGTATTTT. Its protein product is CASRTDNTDAQYF.

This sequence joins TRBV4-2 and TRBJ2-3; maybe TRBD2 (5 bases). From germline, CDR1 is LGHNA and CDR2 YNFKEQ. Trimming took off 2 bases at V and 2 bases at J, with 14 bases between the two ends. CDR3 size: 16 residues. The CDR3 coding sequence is TGTGCCAGCAGCCAAAGGGAGTTCCCCACCACAGATACGCAGTATTTT. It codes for CASSQREFPTTDTQYF.

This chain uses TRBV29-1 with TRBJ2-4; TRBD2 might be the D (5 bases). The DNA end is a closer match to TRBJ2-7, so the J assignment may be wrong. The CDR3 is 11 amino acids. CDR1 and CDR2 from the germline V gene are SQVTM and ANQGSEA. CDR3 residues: CSVEVGNEQYF. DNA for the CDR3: TGCAGCGTTGAGGTCGGGAACGAGCAGTACTTC.